One and the same sample provided the 11 T cell receptor beta chains below, sequenced in a study of post-analysis software for immune sequencing data. Study conclusions and caveats: Relative to controls, patients had a few TRBV segments at higher frequency, with TRBV5-6, TRBV5-1 and TRBV20-1 among these.

The antigens these receptors bind are not known. Tagging with unique molecular identifiers was a feature of the TCR beta cDNA libraries. In TCRdb, the PCR reads were re-called with MiXCR into one record per CDR3 protein. The top ten hold approximately 4.5% of the sample, which has about 820,000 distinct CDR3 sequences, about 53% seen once. Sequencing used blood. The receptors stem from a girl between 10 and 17 years old with multiple sclerosis.

In regard to this clonotype: A read error may account for a junction end that differs from germline. This chain joins TRBV3-1 and TRBJ2-1; the D gene is possibly TRBD1 (5 bases). The CDR3 covers 14 residues. The germline CDR1 and CDR2 sequences are LGHDT and YNNKEL (reference sequence). CDR3 DNA sequence: TGTGCCGGCAGCCCTACCGCAGGGTACAATGAGCAGTTCTTC. Translating gives CAGSPTAGYNEQFF.

The chain uses TRBV7-8 and TRBJ2-7; D is possibly TRBD2 (6 bases). The V gene's germline CDR1 is SGHVS and CDR2 FQNEAQ. The V end lost 0 bases, the J end lost 9 bases, and 15 bases lay between the germline ends. The length of the CDR3 is 14 residues. CDR3 DNA: TGTGCCAGCAGCTTAGCGGGACTGCCTAGGGGGCAGTACTTC. It specifies CASSLAGLPRGQYF.

This rearrangement joins TRBV14 to TRBJ2-4; 7 nucleotides match TRBD2. V shed 6 bases and J 7 bases; nucleotides not matched to a gene: 3. Germline V lookup: CDR1 SGHDN, CDR2 FVKESK. The CDR3 extends over 12 amino acids. Written as DNA, the CDR3 is TGTGCCAGCAGGTCTAGCGGCAACATTCAGTACTTC. This gives the protein CASRSSGNIQYF.

V is TRBV25-1 and J is TRBJ1-2, with a possible D match to TRBD1 (5 bases). This CDR3 region has 14 residues. V lost 2 bases and J lost 6, with 13 bases in between. CDR1 and CDR2 from the germline V gene are MGHDK and SYGVNS. This chain's CDR3 is CASSEGGGRDGYTF. Written as DNA, the CDR3 is TGTGCCAGCAGTGAAGGGGGAGGTAGGGATGGCTACACCTTC.

This clonotype was detected only a few times. V usage is TRBV20-1 and J usage is TRBJ2-7; D is undetermined. This CDR3 contains 13 residues. Trimming removed 5 bases from V and 2 bases from J, with 13 bases in between. The V gene's germline CDR1 is DFQATT and CDR2 SNEGSKA (reference sequence). The CDR3 region is CSAWHRATYEQYF. The CDR3 nucleotides are TGCAGTGCTTGGCACCGGGCCACCTACGAGCAGTACTTC.

The V gene is TRBV5-1, the J gene TRBJ2-7; D might be TRBD1 (6 bases). Germline-derived CDR1 and CDR2 are SGHRS and YFSETQ. The CDR3 is 15 residues long. The ends were cut back, 1 base at V and 1 base at J, with 12 bases in the middle. CDR3 sequence: CASSLPKDSSYEQYF. The CDR3 nucleotides read TGCGCCAGCAGCTTGCCCAAGGACAGTTCCTACGAGCAGTACTTC.

This clonotype was counted once. This chain uses TRBV4-1 with TRBJ2-3; 12 bases are shared with TRBD2. Germline-derived CDR1 and CDR2 are MGHRA and YSYEKL. The trim removed 1 base at V and 3 bases at J, leaving 5 bases unmatched. The CDR3 has 17 residues. CDR3 amino acids: CASSQVPSGRGTDTQYF. The CDR3 nucleotides are TGCGCCAGCAGCCAAGTACCTAGCGGGAGGGGTACAGATACGCAGTATTTT.

The table lists this clonotype with a few counts. The gene calls are TRBV6-2 or TRBV6-3 and TRBJ2-1; D is possibly TRBD1 (5 bases). The length of the CDR3 is 12 residues. Per germline, CDR1 MNHEY and CDR2 SVGEGT. Trimming removed 7 bases at V and 3 bases at J, with 7 bases between. The CDR3 sequence is CASKTVYNEQFF. The DNA of the CDR3 is TGTGCCAGCAAGACAGTCTACAATGAGCAGTTCTTC.

The chain carries TRBV12-3 or TRBV12-4 and TRBJ2-5; D not resolved. The CDR3 spans 13 residues. Deletions cut 4 bases from V and 2 bases from J, with 8 bases between. CDR3 coding DNA: TGTGCCAGCAGTTCTGGGAATCAAGAGACCCAGTACTTC. It translates to CASSSGNQETQYF.

J is TRBJ2-3 and V is TRBV20-1; TRBD2 is a possible D gene (6 bases). This CDR3 is 15 amino acids long. Germline lookup yields CDR1 DFQATT and CDR2 SNEGSKA (reference sequence). V was clipped by 5 bases and J by 0 bases, with 15 bases between them. The CDR3 loop is CSAQGTPSSTDTQYF. As DNA, the CDR3 is TGCAGTGCTCAAGGGACTCCTTCTAGCACAGATACGCAGTATTTT.

The rearrangement uses TRBV10-3 and TRBJ2-7; D remains ambiguous. Germline values: CDR1 ENHRY, CDR2 SYGVKD. The CDR3 contains 15 residues. V lost 0 bases and J 3 bases, leaving 12 bases between the germline ends. The CDR3 region has the DNA TGTGCCATCAGTGAGTCGAGTCAGTTAGTCTACGAGCAGTACTTC. Amino acids: CAISESSQLVYEQYF.